This T cell receptor beta chain was captured in a study of Graves' ophthalmopathy and Graves' hyperthyroidism. The CDR3 length is 14 residues. Germline V gives CDR1 KGHSH, CDR2 LQKENI. The ends were cut back, 5 bases at V and 0 bases at J, with 10 bases in the middle. TCR beta CDR3 regions were amplified from RNA transcripts. Second-round multiplex PCR came after first-round RT-PCR with HTBI primers. TCRdb processed the multiplex PCR reads anew with MiXCR; each CDR3 protein has one entry. The sample lists about 550,000 distinct CDR3 sequences, about two fifths occurring once. This rearrangement joins TRBV18 to TRBJ1-2, with D uncertain. Sequenced sample: peripheral blood or thyroid tissue (not recorded which). The sequence was collected from an adult man with Graves' hyperthyroidism. The CDR3 region has the DNA TGTGCCAGCTCATCGACAAGAACTAACTATGGCTACACCTTC. Protein product: CASSSTRTNYGYTF.